This is a list of T cell receptor beta chains from one sample in a study of T-cell reconstitution after alpha-beta-depleted transplantation in children. TCRdb re-called the PCR reads with MiXCR, one entry per CDR3 protein. The data show about 980,000 distinct CDR3 sequences, about 29% seen once. Sequenced material: PBMCs, mostly from graft donor cells, taken 360 days after TCRalphabeta/CD19-depleted stem cell transplant. All receptors come from a boy in the first two years of life who had a stem cell transplant for SCID, so the T cells may come from the graft donor. Both conserved end residues are part of each CDR3. Each record gives: V gene, CDR3 protein.

TRBV12-3/TRBV12-4 | CASSSSDEQFF
TRBV5-1 | CASSLEVGGDDTQYF
TRBV4-2 | CASSQVANRENYGYTF
TRBV20-1 | CSARDVWRWHEQYF
TRBV4-3 | CASSPRTAGARRTEAFF
TRBV5-1 | CASSQSGEGSPLHF
TRBV27 | CASSLQLSRKPQHF
TRBV4-1 | CASSQDAAYGYTF
TRBV28 | CASTPGNSGYTF
TRBV29-1 | CSVDTSGGSLVYF
TRBV5-5 | CASSFGPSTGELFF
TRBV20-1 | CSAFQAGGPYNEQFF
TRBV5-1 | CASSLADMIYQETQYF
TRBV7-9 | CASILAGGPVNEQFF
TRBV4-2 | CASSQGLYGGPQETQYF
TRBV7-9 | CASSPPTGSNYNEQFF
TRBV5-1 | CASRHRGGLNEQFF
TRBV11-2 | CASSLGSGTENYGYTF
TRBV6-2/TRBV6-3 | CASTKGPQGRETQYF
TRBV12-3/TRBV12-4 | CASSSLSLAGAHNEQFF
TRBV20-1 | CSASRYRGYNEQFF
TRBV28 | CSSGGSNQETQYF
TRBV6-2/TRBV6-3 | CASSRTDRGYGYTF
TRBV12-3/TRBV12-4 | CASSLGLTGTNSPLHF
TRBV5-1 | CASSVTSGSQGGYGYTF
TRBV20-1 | CSARSGLASANEQFF
TRBV20-1 | CSARAGARSNQPQHF
TRBV5-1 | CASSKDINQPQHF
TRBV20-1 | CSARRRWAGGPGTDTQYF
TRBV15 | CATSSYFGGATDTQYF
TRBV6-4 | CASRREQGVTNEQFF
TRBV29-1 | CSVEGSGRFYNEQFF
TRBV28 | CASTGEFPWVGANVLTF
TRBV28 | CASSLSRTGLSYEQYF
TRBV6-5 | CASSYGVYNYGYTF
TRBV20-1 | CSASAGGHEQYF
TRBV4-1 | CASSQTIAGGPGQFF